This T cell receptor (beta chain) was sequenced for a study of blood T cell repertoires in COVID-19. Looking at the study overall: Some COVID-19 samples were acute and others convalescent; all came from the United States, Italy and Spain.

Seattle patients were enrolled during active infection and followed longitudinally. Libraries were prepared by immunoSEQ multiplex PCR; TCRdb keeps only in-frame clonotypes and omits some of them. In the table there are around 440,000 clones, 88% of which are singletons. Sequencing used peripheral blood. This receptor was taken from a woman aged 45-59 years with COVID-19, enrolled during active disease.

CDR3 residues: CASSTGQGYGEQFF. The CDR3 DNA sequence: TGCGCCAGCAGTACGGGACAGGGTTACGGTGAGCAGTTCTTC. The V call is TRBV5-1, the J call TRBJ2-1; 9 positions match TRBD1. CDR1 is SGHRS and CDR2 is YFSETQ in the germline V gene. The CDR3 is 14 residues long. The J segment lost 9 bases and the V segment lost 5 bases, leaving 9 bases of the junction unmatched.